This TCR beta chain was captured by sequencing in a study of identical twins. MiXCR, run by TCRdb on the 5' RACE reads, gives a single entry per CDR3 protein. In the table there are about 790,000 distinct CDR3 sequences, roughly 18% of which are singletons. This CDR3 comprises 14 residues. Trimming took 6 bases from V and 2 from J, leaving 13 bases between them. Per the germline V gene, CDR1 is SNHLY and CDR2 is FYNNEI. These data also formed part of another study, on T cells expressing NK-cell markers.

This TCR was sampled from a woman aged 18-29 years in good health. Sequencing was performed on PBMCs. V is TRBV2 and J is TRBJ1-2; no reliable D call. The DNA of the CDR3 is TGTGCCAGCAGGGGTCTTACCACGAACTATGGCTACACCTTC. It codes for CASRGLTTNYGYTF.